Each of the 27 T cell receptor beta chains below was sequenced from the same sample in a study of T cell clonality in common variable immunodeficiency. Here immunoSEQ multiplex PCR was the method, and the copy in TCRdb shows in-frame clones only, minus some. The sample is made up of about 66,000 clones, none counted only once. Sequenced sample: peripheral blood mononuclear cells. The receptors stem from a person aged 18 to 75 in good health.

This clone was seen many times. Read coverage stops 3 residues before the CDR3 terminus; the germline J gene supplies the remainder. V gene TRBV5-1 combines with J gene TRBJ2-2; 11 positions agree with TRBD2. There are 16 residues in the CDR3. V lost 3 bases to trimming and J lost 2 bases; unmatched junction nucleotides: 3. CDR1 and CDR2 (germline): SGHRS, YFSETQ. The CDR3 spells CASSYGTSGNTGELFF. The part of the CDR3 DNA that was read is TGCGCCAGCAGCTACGGGACTAGCGGAAACACCGGGGAG.

This clone was found many times. The read ends 3 residues shy of where the CDR3 ends; the end is completed using the germline J gene. This CDR3 is also generated by other DNA sequences in the sample. The chain is built from TRBV20-1 and TRBJ2-3; no clear D gene. Germline lookup yields CDR1 DFQATT and CDR2 SNEGSKA (reference sequence). Trimming stripped 1 base from V and 0 bases from J, with 11 bases between. CDR3 length equals 15 residues. CDR3 region: CSARVPPVSTDTQYF. CDR3 DNA (partial): TGCAGTGCTAGAGTTCCGCCGGTAAGCACAGATACG.

This clone was picked up many times. The CDR3 is cut off 3 residues early in the read; its end comes from the germline J gene. The chain is built from TRBV5-6 and TRBJ2-1, with D perhaps matching TRBD1 (5 bases). The germline gives CDR1 SGHDT, CDR2 YYEEEE. V was clipped by 3 bases and J by 1 base, with 11 bases between them. CDR3 length: 15 residues. CDR3 amino acids: CASSYGAESYNEQFF. CDR3 DNA (partial): TGTGCCAGCAGCTATGGGGCGGAGTCCTACAATGAG.

This clone was recorded many times. The CDR3 extends 3 residues past the end of the read, so its final part is completed from the germline J gene. V is TRBV12-3 or TRBV12-4 and J is TRBJ2-4; possible D gene TRBD1, 6 bases. CDR3 size: 14 residues. The germline V and J ends were trimmed by 8 bases and 4 bases, with 15 bases remaining between them. The sequenced CDR3 bases are TGTGCCAGCTCAAAACAGGGATCAAAAAACATT. It is translated as CASSKQGSKNI. The whole CDR3 sequence reads CASSKQGSKNIQYF.

This clone was counted many times. From the germline J gene comes the end of the CDR3, since the read stops 3 residues before it. The rearrangement links TRBV6-1 to TRBJ2-5, with D tentatively TRBD1 (6 bases). There are 16 residues in the CDR3. V shed 3 bases and J shed 7 bases, with 21 bases lying between them. Germline CDR1 and CDR2: MNHNS and SASEGT. CDR3 DNA (partial): TGTGCCAGCAGTGAGGGGAACAGGGTCGGGCGAGTGACC. Translated: CASSEGNRVGRVT. The CDR3 in its entirety is CASSEGNRVGRVTQYF.

In this sample, this clone turned up many times. Read data end 3 residues before the CDR3 end; the end is taken from the germline J gene. This chain connects TRBV7-3 to TRBJ2-1; 8 nucleotides agree with TRBD1. This CDR3 has 15 amino acids. Germline CDR1 and CDR2: SGHTA and FQGTGA. The V segment lost 4 bases and the J segment 2 bases; nucleotides outside the gene matches: 4. The CDR3 loop is CASSSRQGPYNEQFF. The sequenced part of the CDR3 DNA is TGTGCCAGCAGCTCCCGACAGGGGCCCTACAATGAG.

This clone was found many times. The CDR3 sequence: CARRTSGSCHNEQFF. The part of the CDR3 DNA that was read is TGTGCCAGACGGACTAGCGGGAGTTGCCACAATGAG. The chain carries TRBV19 and TRBJ2-1, with 13 positions matching TRBD2. The CDR3 end lies 3 residues beyond the end of the read and is filled in from the germline J gene. There are 15 residues in the CDR3. The germline gives CDR1 LNHDA, CDR2 SQIVND (reference sequence). V was pared by 9 bases and J by 5 bases, with 7 bases of the junction left unmatched.

This clone appeared many times. The read finishes 3 residues shy of the CDR3 end, and the germline J gene is used to complete it. The chain has TRBV2 and TRBJ1-2; D possibly corresponds to TRBD1 (5 bases). CDR3 size: 14 residues. The germline V gene has CDR1 SNHLY and CDR2 FYNNEI. V was clipped by 1 base and J by 0 bases, with 6 bases between them. The CDR3 sequence: CASSEEGTNYGYTF. The DNA read from the CDR3 is TGTGCCAGCAGTGAAGAGGGGACTAACTATGGC.

This clone was seen repeatedly, ten times or more. The read falls 3 residues short of the CDR3 end, and the missing part is taken from the germline J gene. V usage is TRBV7-3 and J usage is TRBJ2-1, with 7 bases identical to TRBD1. The ends lost 5 bases at V and 6 bases at J; junction bases unmatched: 4. CDR3 length: 13 residues. The germline V gene encodes CDR1 SGHTA and CDR2 FQGTGA. This CDR3 is CASSLQGPNEQFF. CDR3 bases read: TGTGCCAGCAGCCTACAGGGGCCCAATGAG.

This clone has at least ten counts. The read comes to an end 3 residues before the CDR3 does, leaving the germline J gene to fill in the end. The gene calls are TRBV7-2 and TRBJ2-5; D remains ambiguous. Between the trimmed V and J ends, which lost 1 base and 5 bases, there was a span of 11 bases. CDR3 length: 14 amino acids. Germline-derived CDR1 and CDR2 are SGHTA and FQGNSA. The CDR3 loop is CASSLGDSWETQYF. The part of the CDR3 DNA that was read is TGTGCCAGCAGCTTAGGTGACTCGTGGGAGACC.

This clone was detected a few times. Read coverage stops 3 residues before the CDR3 terminus; the germline J gene supplies the remainder. The V call is TRBV10-2, the J call TRBJ2-1, with D possibly TRBD1 on 6 matching bases. This CDR3 comprises 14 residues. The germline V gene encodes CDR1 WSHSY and CDR2 SAAADI. Trimming removed 8 bases at V and 0 bases at J, with 11 bases between. The CDR3 is CASGGWSSYNEQFF. The sequenced part of the CDR3 DNA is TGCGCCAGCGGGGGCTGGAGCTCCTACAATGAG.

This clone was observed at least ten times. Read coverage stops 3 residues before the CDR3 terminus; the germline J gene supplies the remainder. V gene TRBV19 combines with J gene TRBJ1-1, with D uncertain. This CDR3 has 13 residues. V was cut by 7 bases and J by 0 bases, with 9 bases left in between. The germline CDR1 and CDR2 sequences are LNHDA and SQIVND (reference sequence). CDR3 DNA (partial): TGTGCCAGTAAAGGTCAGATGAACACTGAA. This translates into CASKGQMNTE. The full-length CDR3 reads as CASKGQMNTEAFF.

This clone was observed at least ten times. Read sequence stops 3 residues before the CDR3 end, and the germline J gene provides the missing end. This chain joins TRBV6-2 or TRBV6-3 and TRBJ2-5; 12 bases match TRBD2. Germline CDR1 MNHEY, CDR2 SVGEGT. The CDR3 is 16 amino acids. Germline trimming cut 8 bases from V and 5 bases from J; bases unmatched to any gene: 12. The covered CDR3 bases are TGTGCCAGCGGACTTCTAGCGGGAGGGCCGGCCGAGACC. The encoded protein is CASGLLAGGPAET. The entire CDR3 protein is CASGLLAGGPAETQYF.

This clone was recorded a few times. Read sequence stops 3 residues before the CDR3 end, and the germline J gene provides the missing end. The V call is TRBV30, the J call TRBJ1-2; no reliable D call. CDR1 and CDR2 (germline): GTSNPN, SVGIG (reference sequence). The CDR3 sequence is 12 residues long. The DNA read from the CDR3 is TGTGCCTGGAGTGTATATTCAGTCGAC. Protein: CAWSVYSVD. The full CDR3 protein reads CAWSVYSVDYTF.

The sample holds many counts of this clone. The CDR3 end is not reached by the read, which stops 3 residues before it; the germline J gene fills it in. J is TRBJ1-2 and V is TRBV11-2, with D maybe TRBD1 (5 bases). V was shortened by 1 base and J by 6 bases, with 12 bases between the two germline ends. The CDR3 spans 14 residues. The germline V gene has CDR1 SGHAT and CDR2 FQNNGV. The CDR3 bases that were read are TGTGCCAGCAGCTTAGGACGGGGGATGAATGGC. This translates into CASSLGRGMNG. The complete CDR3 sequence is CASSLGRGMNGYTF.

The sample holds many counts of this clone. The read terminates 3 residues before the CDR3 end, so the remaining end is supplied by the germline J gene. V usage is TRBV5-1 and J usage is TRBJ2-1, with 9 nucleotides matching TRBD2. The germline V gene has CDR1 SGHRS and CDR2 YFSETQ. The CDR3 loop spans 15 amino acids. With V trimmed by 4 bases and J by 6 bases, 8 bases remained unmatched. The CDR3 protein is CASSAASGAGNEQFF. The covered CDR3 bases are TGCGCCAGCAGCGCGGCTAGCGGGGCGGGCAATGAG.

This clone was seen many times. CDR3 DNA, as far as it was read: TGCGCCAGCAGCTTGGACATGAACACTGAA. Translated, it gives CASSLDMNTE. The whole CDR3 protein is CASSLDMNTEAFF. The J gene is TRBJ1-1, the V gene TRBV5-1; no clear D gene. The read stops 3 residues short of the end of the CDR3; the missing end is completed from the germline J gene. The V gene's germline CDR1 is SGHRS and CDR2 YFSETQ. This CDR3 contains 13 residues. V lost 0 bases and J 0 bases, leaving 3 bases between the germline ends.

Many counts were recorded for this clone. The read is 3 residues too short to cover the CDR3 end, so that end is filled in from the germline J gene. This chain joins TRBV10-3 and TRBJ2-2; 8 bases line up with TRBD1. Looked up from germline, CDR1 is ENHRY and CDR2 is SYGVKD. The CDR3 extends over 16 amino acids. Trimming cost V 0 bases and J 0 bases; bases outside gene matches: 0. The sequenced part of the CDR3 DNA is TGTGCCATCAGTGAGTCACAGGGGGCGAACACCGGGGAG. Protein sequence: CAISESQGANTGE. The CDR3 as a whole reads CAISESQGANTGELFF.

In its sample, this clone was seen a few times. With the read ending 3 residues before the CDR3 end, the germline J gene is used to fill in that end. V and J are TRBV30 and TRBJ2-4; D is unclear. CDR3 length: 10 amino acids. Germline V lookup: CDR1 GTSNPN, CDR2 SVGIG (reference sequence). CDR3 DNA (partial): TGTGCCTGGGAGAGCTATGGT. Translation: CAWESYG. The entire CDR3 reads CAWESYGQYF.

This clone occurred many times. The read finishes 3 residues shy of the CDR3 end, and the germline J gene is used to complete it. The V gene is TRBV3-1 (or the pseudogene TRBV3-2), the J gene TRBJ1-4; 10 bases agree with TRBD1. J was trimmed by 7 bases and V by 4 bases; bases with no gene match: 6. CDR3 size: 15 residues. CDR1 LGHDT and CDR2 YNNKEL come from the germline V gene (reference sequence). This CDR3 is CASSPLTGGGEKLFF. Incomplete CDR3 DNA: TGTGCCAGCAGCCCATTGACAGGGGGCGGTGAAAAA.

This clone was counted at least ten times. The read terminates 3 residues before the CDR3 end, so the remaining end is supplied by the germline J gene. The chain links TRBV5-5 to TRBJ2-1, with D uncertain. The CDR3 length is 13 residues. The V end was cut by 0 bases, the J end by 5 bases, with 6 bases between. CDR1 is SGHKS and CDR2 is YYEKEE in the germline V gene (reference sequence). The covered CDR3 bases are TGTGCCAGCAGCTTGGGGCTCAACAATGAG. It translates to CASSLGLNNE. The entire CDR3 is CASSLGLNNEQFF. The variable domain in full, with the rest retrieved from reference TRBV5-5 and TRBJ2-1, is DAGVTQSPTHLIKTRGQQVTLRCSPISGHKSVSWYQQVLGQGPQFIFQYYEKEERGRGNFPDRFSARQFPNYSSELNVNALLLGDSALYLCASSLGLNNEQFFGPGTRLTVL.

This clone was picked up many times. The CDR3 extends 3 residues past the end of the read, so its final part is completed from the germline J gene. The J gene is TRBJ1-2, the V gene TRBV14, with 10 bases matching TRBD1. The CDR3 covers 16 residues. The germline V gene has CDR1 SGHDN and CDR2 FVKESK. Trimming cost V 1 base and J 5 bases; bases outside gene matches: 7. This chain's CDR3 is CASSQGQGAQVYGYTF. Incomplete CDR3 DNA: TGTGCCAGCAGCCAAGGACAGGGGGCGCAAGTTTATGGC.

This clone was picked up many times. The CDR3 extends 3 residues past the end of the read, so its final part is completed from the germline J gene. J is TRBJ1-5 and V is TRBV20-1, with 8 bases identical to TRBD1. The CDR3 covers 17 residues. V gave up 3 bases and J gave up 2 bases; unmatched junction bases: 12. Germline V CDR1 and CDR2: DFQATT, SNEGSKA (reference sequence). The part of the CDR3 DNA that was read is TGCAGTGCTAGCCCGATGGGCAGGGGGCTTGGCAATCAGCCC. Translating gives CSASPMGRGLGNQP. In full, the CDR3 reads CSASPMGRGLGNQPQHF.

Ten or more counts support this clone. The sequenced fragment ends 3 residues before the CDR3 boundary, so the rest is inferred from the germline J gene. V usage is TRBV12-3 or TRBV12-4 and J usage is TRBJ1-6; maybe TRBD1 (5 bases). The CDR3 extends over 15 amino acids. V was pared by 7 bases and J by 4 bases, with 14 bases between. The CDR3: CASTLTVVYNSPLHF. Incomplete CDR3 DNA: TGTGCCAGCACCCTGACAGTCGTATATAATTCACCC.

This clone showed up many times. The read finishes 3 residues shy of the CDR3 end, and the germline J gene is used to complete it. V is TRBV6-1 and J is TRBJ1-1; maybe TRBD1 (6 bases). The CDR3 runs 15 residues. Germline-derived CDR1 and CDR2 are MNHNS and SASEGT. V was trimmed by 2 bases and J by 3 bases, leaving 13 bases between them. CDR3 DNA, as far as it was read: TGTGCCAGCAGTGAATCGTACAGGGTTTACACTGAA. Translation: CASSESYRVYTE. In full, the CDR3 is CASSESYRVYTEAFF.

This clone has a count of ten or more. Coverage ceases 3 residues before the CDR3 finishes, and the germline J gene fills in the end. The J gene is TRBJ1-5, the V gene TRBV5-1, with TRBD1 matching over 9 bases. Germline lookup yields CDR1 SGHRS and CDR2 YFSETQ. The V gene end was trimmed by 3 bases and the J gene end by 3 bases; junction bases not matched to a gene: 4. The CDR3 consists of 15 residues. The sequenced part of the CDR3 DNA is TGCGCCAGCAGCTGGGGGACAGGGAACAATCAGCCC. Translating it yields CASSWGTGNNQP. The CDR3 in its entirety is CASSWGTGNNQPQHF.

This clone was seen at least ten times. The sequence runs out 3 residues before the end of the CDR3; the remainder is reconstructed from the germline J gene. The chain links TRBV20-1 to TRBJ2-1, with 13 bases matching TRBD2. J was trimmed by 8 bases and V by 3 bases; bases with no gene match: 10. Germline CDR1 is DFQATT and CDR2 is SNEGSKA (reference sequence). The CDR3 has 16 residues. The sequenced part of the CDR3 DNA is TGCAGTGCTAGCCTACTAGCGGGGGGGCCAAGGCATGAG. Its translation is CSASLLAGGPRHE. The complete CDR3 reads CSASLLAGGPRHEQFF.